This TCR beta chain comes out of a study of cytomegalovirus exposure and HLA in healthy donors (dated by TCRdb to about 2017). Study-wide context: An earlier analysis of 587 of the donors reported approximately 280 Gb of sequence data and 117 million unique TCR beta sequences obtained from roughly 170 million T cells. Every repertoire in the discovery cohort had been generated on one and the same sequencing platform. Class I and class II HLA loci were covered by the typing at four-digit resolution. The study used immunosequencing to profile the T cell repertoires of several hundred subjects and linked those repertoires to cytomegalovirus serostatus. Among 300 to 450 genotyped donors of the cohort, an average of roughly 240,000 unique TCR beta nucleotide sequences were sequenced per donor, around 18% of them non-productive. The later analysis used no new phenotypic data to find candidate immune exposures, relying instead on TCR beta sequences and their occurrence across donors. Donor age, sex, ethnicity and CMV serostatus were compiled together with the repertoire data. Of the roughly 390 genotyped donors, 70% to 90% were placed in the genetic ancestry cluster associated with self-reported Caucasian donors. Along with the roughly 610-subject first cohort, a separate validation cohort of more than 90 different subjects was used. Approximately 300 gigabases of sequencing data and roughly 80 million unique TCR sequences made up an early release that covered under 750 HLA-typed donors. Genome-wide SNP genotypes for about 65% of the 666 donors were used in a later genetic analysis, which treated that subset as a discovery cohort. The study combined high-throughput TCR immunosequencing, statistical association of individual TCRs with disease status, and machine learning to predict cytomegalovirus infection status. In an earlier analysis of 587 of the donors, high-throughput TCR beta sequencing was used to judge whether each TCR beta V gene segment behaved as functional or pseudogenic. Because of strong linkage in the cohort, roughly five DR-DQ haplotypes were treated as single units for association and clustering. The study aimed to test whether signatures of past pathogen exposure could be identified by cataloging public T cell receptors. Typing coverage differed by locus: A, B, C, DRB1 and DQB1 were typed in roughly 620-630 donors, DQA1 in 522, DPA1 in nearly 610, and DPB1 in around 440. To study patterns of TCR occurrence, a later analysis re-analyzed previously published TCR beta repertoires from just over 650 donors and added high-resolution HLA genotyping.

In total, around 600 healthy bone marrow donors made up the cohort. At the time of sampling, every cohort member was nominally healthy, though immune exposures that went unrecorded were likely present. The donor was CMV seropositive and was included in the group of 250 to 300 seropositive cohort members. Every donor gave a peripheral blood sample, and the peripheral blood mononuclear cells from that sample were used for TCR beta sequencing. The Qiagen DNeasy Blood Extraction Kit was used to extract genomic DNA from the blood cell samples. On this clone: Its specific antigen is unknown. Qualities for individual bases were not recorded, and no much larger clone is one base off.

V is cut by 2 bases and J by 0 bases, and the space between the germline ends is 11 bases. Counted from cysteine to phenylalanine, this CDR3 has 15 amino acids. Only the CDR3 DNA is retained, 45 bases long and in frame from the first base. The germline V gene (reference sequence) sets CDR1 to PRHDT and CDR2 to FYEKMQ. Overall results and qualifications from the work: In a later analysis, several top co-occurrence clusters were reported to appear linked to parvovirus B19, influenza, CMV and Epstein-Barr virus. According to a later analysis, most CMV-associated TCR beta chains appeared to be HLA-restricted, and the HLA associations seemed to be driven largely by CMV exposure. It was suggested by the authors that the approach could potentially be generalized to other disease states and immunological phenotypes. When HLA alleles, especially DR and DQ, strongly co-occurred, TCR associations were difficult to assign to individual alleles. Because counts were too low, about 15 rarely observed V segments, including chromosome 9 orphons, were left out of the earlier analysis of 587 of the donors. An earlier analysis of approximately 500 of the donors showed that most TCR beta V segments appeared in productive rearrangements either about 87% or about 30% of the time, which broadly matched IMGT annotations. Linkage disequilibrium might explain the correlated functional status among segregating V segments, but an unknown experimental factor could not be excluded. A cluster of highly shared sequence variants was judged likely to represent a technical artifact of the sequencing pipeline. In this cohort, only TCR beta chains were sequenced, and detectable features were limited by the absence of alpha or paired-chain data. A further reported finding was that TCR beta sequences accurately predicted the HLA-A and HLA-B alleles for most subjects in the first cohort. In a later genetic analysis, a missense DCLRE1C variant was associated with V-gene and J-gene trimming of TCR beta chains, and the association was replicated in an independent cohort. At a false discovery rate of 0.05, a later analysis linked some 17,000 TCR beta sequences to specific HLA alleles. In a later analysis, HLA-associated TCR beta chains showed more clonal expansion and lower generation probabilities than non-associated chains that were equally common. In a later analysis, the rate of TCR association differed among HLA loci, with DRB1 alleles having the most associated TCRs and HLA-C alleles having the fewest. The only immune exposure information available for the cohort was CMV serostatus. Because the 87-base-pair reads could not distinguish some IMGT-functional V segments, including TRBV6-2 and TRBV6-3, those segments were excluded. The classifier was reported to diagnose cytomegalovirus status with high specificity and sensitivity in both the original cohort and the validation cohort. Most TCR sequences were observed very rarely across donors, whereas some public TCRs were present in many individuals. Presence/absence analyses assumed roughly uniform sequencing depth across donors, an assumption that may not hold. A total of about 180 TCR beta chains were listed by the study as associated with cytomegalovirus. Because HLA typing was unavailable for some donors at each locus, only the typed subset was used in association tests. In vitro tests confirmed that three of the cytomegalovirus-associated TCR beta chains recognize cytomegalovirus antigens. According to a later genetic analysis, donors in an Asian-associated ancestry cluster had fewer N-insertions in productive TCRs than the approximately 610-donor mean.

The library relied on the immunoSEQ multiplex PCR assay. A mixture of 60 forward primers for TCR Vbeta segments and 13 reverse primers for TCR Jbeta segments was used in the multiplex PCR. The CDR3 region of rearranged TCR beta genes was amplified from genomic DNA with a multiplex PCR assay. Amplified TCR beta libraries were sequenced as 87-base-pair reads on the Illumina HiSeq System. Per the authors' processing: A later analysis tallied tens of millions of unique TCR beta chains across the 666 repertoires, and approximately 11 million of those chains were shared by two or more donors. A nearest-neighbor algorithm error-corrected the raw reads and collapsed the reads into unique sequences, merging closely related sequences to remove PCR and sequencing errors. V, D and J gene segments were assigned by aligning CDR3 sequences to IMGT reference sequences. Each retained sequence needed at least a six-nucleotide match to both a V gene segment and a J gene segment. Rearrangements were called productive when the CDR3 lacked stop codons and stayed in frame with V and J; all others were non-productive. Following IMGT convention, CDR3 was defined as the stretch from the second conserved V-encoded cysteine to the conserved J-encoded phenylalanine. The earlier analysis of approximately 500 of the donors excluded sequences that lacked an unambiguous match to a single V gene segment. In an earlier analysis of about 590 of the donors, a V segment was called functional when productive rearrangements were above 56.7%, and segregating when the standard deviation between donors exceeded 5%. A statistical classification framework was developed to diagnose cytomegalovirus status using the catalog of TCR beta chain sequences. A later analysis assigned V and J genes by comparing TCR nucleotide sequences with IMGT/GENE-DB human TR gene sequences. Using the TCRdist pipeline, a later analysis assigned CDR3 sequences along with most-parsimonious VDJ recombination scenarios. A later analysis defined each TCR beta chain by its CDR3 amino acid sequence plus V-gene family, and excluded reads lacking a unique V-gene family. To address suspected cross-contamination and a sequencing artifact, a later analysis removed 592 highly shared, low-generation-probability nucleotide sequences. In a later analysis, a clonal expansion index was calculated for each public chain from normalized within-repertoire ranks of inferred template counts. In a later analysis, generation probabilities were computed using a VDJ recombination model fitted to out-of-frame rearrangements, and the results were checked against IGoR. In a later analysis, hypergeometric tests were used to score TCR-TCR, TCR-HLA and TCR-CMV co-occurrence, with a repertoire-size bias correction applied to TCR pairs. To estimate false discovery rates, a later analysis permuted the HLA or CMV assignments 20 times. In a later analysis, co-occurring TCRs were grouped using DBSCAN, with TCRdist sequence similarity added in when clustering inside HLA-allele-positive subsets. Repertoires with fewer than 30,000 or more than 120,000 public chains were left out of co-occurrence clustering, as were about 5 repertoires with anomalous nucleotide sharing. TCRdb took this table from immuneACCESS and kept in-frame rearrangements with V and J called. Such tables lack part of the clones; where checked against another copy, unresolved V genes explain under half of the gap, and the rest is unexplained. The V and J calls and clone size are taken from that table; D and trimming were inferred from the DNA. The table for this sample lists around 78,000 clones; under 70% of them were counted only once. Approximately 5.8% of the sample belongs to the ten largest clones.

Sequenced material: PBMCs. This TCR was sampled from a man aged 30 to 45 in good health and CMV-seropositive. The V and J segments used are TRBV13 and TRBJ2-7, with the D gene too uncertain to name. The DNA sequence is as follows: TGTGCCAGCAGCTTAATTCAGGAAAACTCCTACGAGCAGTACTTC. This encodes CASSLIQENSYEQYF.